A single sample gave rise to the 14 T cell receptor beta chains below, sequenced in a study of OX40 agonist ivuxolimab in advanced cancers. Here immunoSEQ multiplex PCR was the method, and the copy in TCRdb shows in-frame clones only, minus some. The data contain about 120,000 clones, 75% to 90% of them seen just once; the ten biggest clones take up about 0.55%. This material consisted of CD4+ or CD8+ T cells sorted from blood, taken in a trial of the OX40 agonist ivuxolimab. Receptor source: an adult with an advanced solid tumor such as melanoma, head and neck, liver or kidney cancer.

V is TRBV10-2 and J is TRBJ2-7, with TRBD2 identical over 13 bases. Germline V gives CDR1 WSHSY, CDR2 SAAADI. The CDR3 contains 16 residues. The ends lost 4 bases at V and 4 bases at J; junction bases unmatched: 7. CDR3 sequence: CASSAKLAGGPYEQYF. In nucleotides, the CDR3 is TGCGCCAGCAGTGCAAAACTAGCGGGGGGGCCATACGAGCAGTACTTC.

The chain has TRBV19 and TRBJ1-4; D gene unclear. V was pared by 7 bases and J by 0 bases, with 9 bases between. The CDR3 has 14 amino acids. Germline CDR1 reads LNHDA; CDR2 reads SQIVND (reference sequence). CDR3 DNA: TGTGCCAGTAAGGCCCGGGCAACTAATGAAAAACTGTTTTTT. This gives the protein CASKARATNEKLFF.

The chain has TRBV30 and TRBJ1-4; 7 nucleotides align to TRBD1. CDR1 is GTSNPN and CDR2 is SVGIG in the germline V gene (reference sequence). This CDR3 comprises 13 residues. Losses at the gene ends were 7 bases for V and 4 bases for J; bases not matched to a gene: 6. The CDR3 sequence is CAYRTGDNEKLFF. CDR3 bases: TGTGCCTACCGGACAGGCGATAATGAAAAACTGTTTTTT.

This rearrangement joins TRBV19 to TRBJ1-1; the D is unclear. The CDR3 sequence is 11 residues long. V was shortened by 5 bases and J by 8 bases, with 9 bases between the two germline ends. The germline V gene has CDR1 LNHDA and CDR2 SQIVND (reference sequence). CDR3 sequence (DNA): TGTGCCAGTAGTTTGGGGAGGGAAGCTTTCTTT. This translates into CASSLGREAFF.

The rearrangement links TRBV5-8 to TRBJ2-7; D gene ambiguous. Trimming cost V 7 bases and J 2 bases, with 10 bases left between them. The V gene's germline CDR1 is SGHTS and CDR2 YDEGEE. The CDR3 totals 12 residues. The CDR3 DNA follows: TGTGCCAGCCCCAAGTGGACCTACGAGCAGTACTTC. This sequence encodes CASPKWTYEQYF.

The chain combines TRBV5-1 with TRBJ1-2; possible D gene TRBD1, 5 bases. The CDR3 length is 13 residues. The germline V and J ends were trimmed by 4 bases and 8 bases, with 15 bases remaining between them. The germline V gene has CDR1 SGHRS and CDR2 YFSETQ. The CDR3 bases are TGCGCCAGCAGCGAGGGGTCCCAAACGGGCTACACCTTC. Its protein product is CASSEGSQTGYTF.

This clone was seen only a few times. The chain couples TRBV29-1 to TRBJ1-3; D remains unclear. Trimming cost V 2 bases and J 1 base, with 6 bases left between them. The length of the CDR3 is 13 residues. Germline V gene data show CDR1 as SQVTM and CDR2 as ANQGSEA. The CDR3 nucleotides are TGCAGCGTTGAACAATCTTCTGGAAACACCATATATTTT. Protein: CSVEQSSGNTIYF.

V gene TRBV6-1 combines with J gene TRBJ2-1; 7 bases are a match to TRBD2. Unmatched junction bases numbered 6, after V lost 6 bases and J lost 1 base. Per the germline V gene, CDR1 is MNHNS and CDR2 is SASEGT. There are 15 residues in the CDR3. CDR3 sequence reads: CASRVSGLSYNEQFF. CDR3 in DNA: TGTGCCAGCAGGGTTAGCGGGTTATCCTACAATGAGCAGTTCTTC.

The V and J genes are TRBV10-3 and TRBJ2-5, with D perhaps matching TRBD1 (6 bases). The CDR3 is made up of 15 amino acids. V lost 6 bases and J 0 bases, leaving 14 bases between the germline ends. Looked up from germline, CDR1 is ENHRY and CDR2 is SYGVKD. In DNA, the CDR3 is TGTGCCATCAGCGGATTTACAGGGAACCAAGAGACCCAGTACTTC. This codes for CAISGFTGNQETQYF.

The V and J genes are TRBV19 and TRBJ1-1; D is ambiguous. In germline, CDR1 is LNHDA, CDR2 SQIVND (reference sequence). The length of the CDR3 is 14 residues. V was pared by 5 bases and J by 0 bases, with 10 bases between. The DNA for the CDR3 is TGTGCCAGTAGTCCCACATCGATGAACACTGAAGCTTTCTTT. Protein: CASSPTSMNTEAFF.

The chain couples TRBV30 to TRBJ2-1; no clear D gene. Germline V gene lookup returns CDR1 GTSNPN and CDR2 SVGIG (reference sequence). The CDR3 contains 11 residues. V was pared by 1 base and J by 10 bases, with 8 bases between. In DNA form, the CDR3 reads TGTGCCTGGAGTGATCTTCGGGAGCAGTTCTTC. Its translation is CAWSDLREQFF. Based on the CDR3 plus reference TRBV30 and TRBJ2-1, the full variable domain is SQTIHQWPATLVQPVGSPLSLECTVEGTSNPNLYWYRQAAGRGLQLLFYSVGIGQISSEVPQNLSASRPQDRQFILSSKKLLLSDSGFYLCAWSDLREQFFGPGTRLTVL.

The rearrangement links TRBV7-2 to TRBJ1-2, with unresolved D. Germline-derived CDR1 and CDR2 are SGHTA and FQGNSA. The CDR3 sequence is 13 residues long. The V end was cut by 3 bases, the J end by 4 bases, with 9 bases between. The CDR3 sequence: CASSFSEGYGYTF. The CDR3 DNA sequence: TGTGCCAGCAGCTTTTCAGAGGGCTATGGCTACACCTTC.

V is TRBV9 and J is TRBJ2-1, with 8 bases identical to TRBD1. Germline V gene lookup returns CDR1 SGDLS and CDR2 YYNGEE. V shed 3 bases and J 13 bases; nucleotides not matched to a gene: 24. The CDR3 runs 18 residues. The CDR3 protein is CASSEGAGGWVAAATQFF. The CDR3 nucleotides read TGTGCCAGCAGCGAGGGGGCAGGGGGCTGGGTAGCGGCGGCGACCCAGTTCTTC. Variable domain in full (rest from reference TRBV9 and TRBJ2-1): DSGVTQTPKHLITATGQRVTLRCSPRSGDLSVYWYQQSLDQGLQFLIQYYNGEERAKGNILERFSAQQFPDLHSELNLSSLELGDSALYFCASSEGAGGWVAAATQFFGPGTRLTVL.

This chain connects TRBV14 to TRBJ2-3; unclear D gene. The CDR3 totals 14 residues. V dropped 4 bases and J dropped 1 base, with 9 bases sitting between them. Germline V gene lookup returns CDR1 SGHDN and CDR2 FVKESK. This CDR3 reads CASSRPEGTDTQYF. The CDR3 DNA sequence: TGTGCCAGCAGCCGGCCGGAAGGCACAGATACGCAGTATTTT. The entire variable domain, with the rest obtained from reference TRBV14 and TRBJ2-3, is as follows: EAGVTQFPSHSVIEKGQTVTLRCDPISGHDNLYWYRRVMGKEIKFLLHFVKESKQDESGMPNNRFLAERTGGTYSTLKVQPAELEDSGVYFCASSRPEGTDTQYFGPGTRLTVL.